This T cell receptor beta chain is from a study of cytomegalovirus exposure and HLA in healthy donors. Study-wide findings and caveats: Highest at DRB1 and lowest at HLA-C, TCR association rates differed among HLA loci in a later analysis. Later analysis suggested links between common viral pathogens and several top significant clusters. It was reported that the classifier diagnosed cytomegalovirus status with high specificity and sensitivity in both the original and validation cohorts.

Concerning this clone itself: No antigen is known for it. Germline and junction disagree at one end, which may indicate a read error.

The CDR3 is made up of 14 amino acids. CDR1 and CDR2 (germline): MDHEN, SYDVKM. The PCR was carried out with 60 Vbeta primers and 13 Jbeta primers. Profiling relied on immunoSEQ multiplex PCR, and the TCRdb table lists in-frame clones only, not all of them. The table has 150,000 to 250,000 clones, around 78% seen once; the top ten hold less than 2%. J is TRBJ2-7 and V is TRBV28, with TRBD2 matching over 8 bases. The source is a man aged 25 to 40 in good health and CMV-seronegative. Sequenced sample: PBMCs. Here the CDR3 reads CASRQWTSSHEQYF. For the CDR3, the DNA is TGTGCCAGCAGGCAATGGACTAGCTCCCACGAGCAGTACTTC.